This T cell receptor (beta chain) emerged from a study of blood T cell repertoires in COVID-19. The wider study: The United States, Italy and Spain were the sources of the acute and convalescent COVID-19 samples. PBMCs, B-cell-depleted T cells, or T cells were the source of the cDNA or gDNA that made up the material.

From germline, CDR1 is SNHLY and CDR2 FYNNEI. V lost 6 bases and J lost 5; bases outside the gene matches: 8. The CDR3 consists of 15 residues. TCRdb keeps only in-frame clones here, not all; method: immunoSEQ multiplex PCR. Among about 50,000 clones listed, around 90% were seen once. This clone appeared once. The chain joins TRBV2 to TRBJ2-1, with TRBD2 matching over 9 bases. Material for sequencing was peripheral blood. This sequence originates from a human donor in a cohort sampled during active COVID-19. CDR3 DNA: TGTGCCAGCAGGGGCGGGGGGGCGAGTCACAATGAGCAGTTCTTC. Its protein product is CASRGGGASHNEQFF.